This T cell receptor (beta chain) is from a study of CD8+ T cells in alopecia areata. Study information: Tofacitinib exposure lasted 6 to 18 months, followed by 6 months off drug. Study-level results: Higher clonality was seen in lesional scalp than in normal scalp, especially in alopecia totalis/universalis.

Regarding this clone: What it recognizes is unknown.

Treatment noted: oral pan-JAK inhibitor, 5-10 mg twice daily. As the sequencing template, cDNA was produced by extracting RNA and reverse transcribing it. Libraries were prepared by immunoSEQ multiplex PCR; TCRdb keeps only in-frame clonotypes and omits some of them. The sample records fewer than 200,000 clones, approximately 57% being singletons. This sequence originates from a human donor with alopecia areata. The input for sequencing was CD4+ T cells sorted from blood, taken at week 24, from a patient treated with tofacitinib.

CDR3: CAIRTDRGADTQYF. Written as DNA, the CDR3 is TGTGCCATCAGAACCGACAGGGGGGCAGATACGCAGTATTTT. The V and J genes are TRBV10-3 and TRBJ2-3; 9 positions agree with TRBD1. The V gene's germline CDR1 is ENHRY and CDR2 SYGVKD. The J segment lost 4 bases and the V segment lost 6 bases, leaving 5 bases of the junction unmatched. The CDR3 extends over 14 amino acids.